This T cell receptor (beta chain) was recorded in a study of prognosis after radiotherapy for stage I lung cancer. Study-level background: Several patients had oligometastatic NSCLC after their primary tumor was surgically resected, and 14 to 15 patients had newly diagnosed primary stage I lung tumors.

The study amplified the TCR beta CDR3 region from genomic DNA. This amplification was carried out by two rounds of multiplex PCR. First-round PCR amplification was performed with primers specific to each TRBV and TRBJ gene. Universal primers featured in the second PCR round. MiXCR, run by TCRdb on the multiplex PCR reads, gives a single entry per CDR3 protein. The table has some 35,000 distinct CDR3 sequences, around a third seen once; the top ten hold 25% to 30%. There are many counts of this clonotype. The antigen is unknown. Trimming shortened V by 0 bases and J by 1 base, and 11 bases separated the two germline ends. This CDR3 has 17 amino acids. Looked up from germline, CDR1 is SGHRS and CDR2 is YFSETQ. Study-wide points: Post-treatment Shannon entropy following stereotactic body radiation therapy was lower among patients who developed distant metastases.

This chain links TRBV5-1 with TRBJ2-6; unclear D gene. The clonotype originates from a donor at least 50 years old with non-small cell lung cancer. The sequencing here drew on PBMCs, taken before or after stereotactic body radiation therapy (not recorded which). The CDR3 DNA reads TGCGCCAGCAGCTTGGGGGATACCCTTTCTGGGGCCAACGTCCTGACTTTC. This gives the protein CASSLGDTLSGANVLTF. Combining the CDR3 with reference TRBV5-1 and TRBJ2-6 gives the whole variable domain KAGVTQTPRYLIKTRGQQVTLSCSPISGHRSVSWYQQTPGQGLQFLFEYFSETQRNKGNFPGRFSGRQFSNSRSEMNVSTLELGDSALYLCASSLGDTLSGANVLTFGAGSRLTVL.